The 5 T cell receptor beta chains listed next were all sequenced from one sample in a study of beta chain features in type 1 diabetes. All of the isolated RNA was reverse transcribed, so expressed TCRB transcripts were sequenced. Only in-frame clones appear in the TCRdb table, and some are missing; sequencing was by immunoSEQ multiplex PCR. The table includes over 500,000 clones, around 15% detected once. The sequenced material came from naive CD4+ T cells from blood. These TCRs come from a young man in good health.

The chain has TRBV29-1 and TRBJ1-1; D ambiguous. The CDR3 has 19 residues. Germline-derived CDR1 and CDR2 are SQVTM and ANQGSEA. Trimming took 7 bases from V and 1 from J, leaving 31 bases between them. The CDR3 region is CSALAMTAGHANRNTEAFF. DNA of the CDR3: TGCAGCGCCCTGGCGATGACGGCAGGCCACGCAAATAGGAACACTGAAGCTTTCTTT. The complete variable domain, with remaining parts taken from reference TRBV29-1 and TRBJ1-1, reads SAVISQKPSRDICQRGTSLTIQCQVDSQVTMMFWYRQQPGQSLTLIATANQGSEATYESGFVIDKFPISRPNLTFSTLTVSNMSPEDSSIYLCSALAMTAGHANRNTEAFFGQGTRLTVV.

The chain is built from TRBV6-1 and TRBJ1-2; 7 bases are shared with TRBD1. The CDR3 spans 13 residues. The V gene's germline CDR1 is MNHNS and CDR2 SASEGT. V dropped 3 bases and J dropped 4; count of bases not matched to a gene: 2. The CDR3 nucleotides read TGTGCCAGCAGTGAGCAGGGGGTCTATGGCTACACCTTC. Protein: CASSEQGVYGYTF.

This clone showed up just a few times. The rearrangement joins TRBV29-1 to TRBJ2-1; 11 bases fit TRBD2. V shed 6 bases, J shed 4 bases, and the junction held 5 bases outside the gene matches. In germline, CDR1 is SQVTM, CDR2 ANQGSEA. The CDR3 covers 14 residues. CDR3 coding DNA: TGCAGCGTCCAAGGGACTAGCGGTTACAATGAGCAGTTCTTC. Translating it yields CSVQGTSGYNEQFF.

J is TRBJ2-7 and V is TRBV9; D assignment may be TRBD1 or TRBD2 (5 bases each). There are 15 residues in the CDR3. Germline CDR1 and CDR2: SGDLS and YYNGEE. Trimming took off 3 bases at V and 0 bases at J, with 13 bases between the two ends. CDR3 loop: CASSGGTASSYEQYF. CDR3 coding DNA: TGTGCCAGCAGCGGGGGGACGGCGAGCTCCTACGAGCAGTACTTC.

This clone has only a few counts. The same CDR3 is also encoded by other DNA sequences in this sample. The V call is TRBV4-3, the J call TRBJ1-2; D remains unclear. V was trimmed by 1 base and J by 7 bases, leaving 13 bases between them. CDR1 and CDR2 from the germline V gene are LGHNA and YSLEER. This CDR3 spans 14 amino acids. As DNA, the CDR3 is TGCGCCAGCAGCCAAGTTGCGGAAAACAGTGGCTACACCTTC. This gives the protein CASSQVAENSGYTF.